This TCR beta chain was retrieved from a study of cytomegalovirus exposure and HLA in healthy donors. Study-level points and caveats: In a later analysis, TCR beta V- and J-gene trimming showed a link to a missense DCLRE1C variant. Productive status was seen about 90% or about 30% of the time for most TCR beta V segments in an earlier analysis. The likely origin of a cluster of highly shared sequence variants was a sequencing artifact.

Losses at the gene ends were 2 bases for V and 5 bases for J; bases not matched to a gene: 10. Germline V lookup: CDR1 MNHEY, CDR2 SMNVEV (reference sequence). This CDR3 is 17 amino acids long. A note on this clone: The antigen is undetermined.

The PCR made use of 60 Vbeta and 13 Jbeta primers. Some clones are missing from TCRdb's copy, which holds only in-frame ones; the method was immunoSEQ multiplex PCR. The sample holds roughly 110,000 clones; over 65% are singletons and the top ten take around 4.2%. The rearrangement uses TRBV27 and TRBJ2-1; 9 bases are shared with TRBD2. The TCR sequence derives from a woman in her thirties or forties in good health and CMV-seropositive. Material: PBMCs. The CDR3 region is CASSLRATGLADNEQFF. CDR3 sequence (DNA): TGTGCCAGCAGTTTACGAGCGACGGGACTAGCCGACAATGAGCAGTTCTTC.